The 20 T cell receptor beta chains reported below all come from one sample, sequenced in a study of monozygotic twins with inflammatory bowel disease. TCRdb re-called the 5' RACE reads and gives one entry per CDR3 protein, without DNA. The repertoire shows 300,000 to 400,000 distinct CDR3 sequences; the top ten hold under 2.5%. The sequencing input was blood. The receptors come from a human donor with ulcerative colitis or Crohn's disease, or a healthy co-twin of an affected twin (not recorded which).

V usage is TRBV7-9 and J usage is TRBJ2-3; the TCRdb call, TRBD1, lacks DNA for checking. The CDR3 runs to 15 residues. CDR1 is SEHNR, CDR2 FQNEAQ, per germline (reference sequence). CDR3 protein: CASSLPRDRSDTQYF. Full variable domain (missing parts from reference TRBV7-9 and TRBJ2-3): DTGVSQNPRHKITKRGQNVTFRCDPISEHNRLYWYRQTLGQGPEFLTYFQNEAQLEKSRLLSDRFSAERPKGSFSTLEIQRTEQGDSAMYLCASSLPRDRSDTQYFGPGTRLTVL.

V gene TRBV28 combines with J gene TRBJ1-3. The germline gives CDR1 MDHEN, CDR2 SYDVKM. This CDR3 spans 15 amino acids. The CDR3 is CASSRPYNTGNTIYF.

V gene TRBV7-6 combines with J gene TRBJ2-7. Germline CDR1 reads SGHVS; CDR2 reads FNYEAQ. This CDR3 contains 14 residues. CDR3 sequence reads: CASSASGQLYEQYF. Filled out from reference TRBV7-6 and TRBJ2-7, the complete variable domain reads GAGVSQSPRYKVTKRGQDVALRCDPISGHVSLYWYRQALGQGPEFLTYFNYEAQQDKSGLPNDRFSAERPEGSISTLTIQRTEQRDSAMYRCASSASGQLYEQYFGPGTRLTVT.

This chain uses TRBV2 with TRBJ2-2; absent DNA, TCRdb's TRBD1 call cannot be checked. Germline loops: CDR1 SNHLY, CDR2 FYNNEI. The CDR3 has 16 residues. The CDR3 sequence: CASSDRGTQISGELFF.

The chain joins TRBV20-1 to TRBJ1-6; TCRdb outputs TRBD1, but without DNA this stays unchecked. In germline, CDR1 is DFQATT, CDR2 SNEGSKA (reference sequence). The CDR3 has 14 residues. Here the CDR3 reads CSARERTGNSPLHF.

The rearrangement uses TRBV7-2 and TRBJ2-5. In germline, CDR1 is SGHTA, CDR2 FQGNSA. CDR3 size: 14 residues. CDR3: CASSLPTGRETQYF.

The V gene is TRBV18, the J gene TRBJ1-2; without DNA, the TCRdb call of TRBD1 cannot be checked. Looked up from germline, CDR1 is KGHSH and CDR2 is LQKENI. This CDR3 comprises 13 residues. CDR3 sequence reads: CASSQQGDYGYTF.

The rearrangement uses TRBV20-1 and TRBJ2-2; without DNA, the TCRdb call of TRBD1 cannot be checked. The germline V gene encodes CDR1 DFQATT and CDR2 SNEGSKA (reference sequence). CDR3 length equals 13 residues. The CDR3 sequence is CSAPRGDTGELFF.

The chain has TRBV28 and TRBJ1-5; TCRdb picks TRBD1, but there is no DNA to check that call. Germline CDR1 and CDR2: MDHEN and SYDVKM. This CDR3 spans 16 amino acids. The CDR3 sequence: CASSSWGTGNNQPQHF. Based on the CDR3 plus reference TRBV28 and TRBJ1-5, the full variable domain is DVKVTQSSRYLVKRTGEKVFLECVQDMDHENMFWYRQDPGLGLRLIYFSYDVKMKEKGDIPEGYSVSREKKERFSLILESASTNQTSMYLCASSSWGTGNNQPQHFGDGTRLSIL.

The chain is built from TRBV4-2 and TRBJ2-3; the TCRdb D gene call, TRBD1, has no DNA to confirm it. The CDR3 extends over 15 amino acids. Germline CDR1 and CDR2: LGHNA and YNFKEQ. The CDR3 sequence is CASSQNRLTTDTQYF.

The chain links TRBV7-9 to TRBJ2-1; TCRdb proposes TRBD1, but this gene call is untestable without DNA. The CDR3 consists of 16 residues. In germline, CDR1 is SEHNR, CDR2 FQNEAQ (reference sequence). The CDR3 region is CASSSLPGQGAGEQFF.

The V gene is TRBV18, the J gene TRBJ1-1; TCRdb lists TRBD1, though no DNA is available to test this call. The CDR3 extends over 13 amino acids. Per the germline V gene, CDR1 is KGHSH and CDR2 is LQKENI. The CDR3 is CASSPTGAGEAFF.

This sequence joins TRBV20-1 and TRBJ2-3; TCRdb calls TRBD1, which cannot be checked without DNA. Germline CDR1 is DFQATT and CDR2 is SNEGSKA (reference sequence). The CDR3 totals 17 residues. The CDR3 protein is CSAKLHGTGADTDTQYF.

The gene calls are TRBV12-3 or TRBV12-4 and TRBJ1-5; checking the TCRdb D call of TRBD1 is not possible without DNA. This CDR3 spans 14 amino acids. Here the CDR3 reads CASSLQGSNQPQHF.

V is TRBV7-8 and J is TRBJ2-1; the TCRdb D gene call, TRBD1, has no DNA to confirm it. Germline V gene sequence: CDR1 SGHVS, CDR2 FQNEAQ. This CDR3 comprises 18 residues. This CDR3 is CASSSKIGTAGAYNEQFF. Full variable domain (remainder filled in from reference TRBV7-8 and TRBJ2-1): GAGVSQSPRYKVAKRGQDVALRCDPISGHVSLFWYQQALGQGPEFLTYFQNEAQLDKSGLPSDRFFAERPEGSVSTLKIQRTQQEDSAVYLCASSSKIGTAGAYNEQFFGPGTRLTVL.

The chain carries TRBV27 and TRBJ1-6; TCRdb names TRBD1, which stays unverified in the absence of DNA. Looked up from germline, CDR1 is MNHEY and CDR2 is SMNVEV (reference sequence). The CDR3 spans 14 residues. The CDR3 loop is CASSLLTGESNLHF.

The rearrangement joins TRBV12-3 or TRBV12-4 to TRBJ1-2; the TCRdb D gene call, TRBD1, has no DNA to confirm it. This CDR3 has 13 amino acids. The CDR3 spells CASSLDSLSSYTF.

The rearrangement links TRBV10-3 to TRBJ2-7; TCRdb names TRBD1, which stays unverified in the absence of DNA. This CDR3 is 13 amino acids long. Germline loops: CDR1 ENHRY, CDR2 SYGVKD. This CDR3 reads CAARQGGSYEQYF.

The J gene is TRBJ2-5, the V gene TRBV29-1; TCRdb returns TRBD1, unconfirmable since there is no DNA. In germline, CDR1 is SQVTM, CDR2 ANQGSEA. The CDR3 totals 11 residues. CDR3 loop: CSVGTAETQYF. Full variable domain (rest looked up from reference TRBV29-1 and TRBJ2-5): SAVISQKPSRDICQRGTSLTIQCQVDSQVTMMFWYRQQPGQSLTLIATANQGSEATYESGFVIDKFPISRPNLTFSTLTVSNMSPEDSSIYLCSVGTAETQYFGPGTRLLVL.

The rearrangement joins TRBV5-5 to TRBJ1-1; with no DNA, the TCRdb D assignment of TRBD1 cannot be verified. This CDR3 has 13 amino acids. Germline V CDR1 and CDR2: SGHKS, YYEKEE (reference sequence). This CDR3 is CASSLTGASEAFF.